Below, one T cell receptor (beta chain) is given with its context. This sample is drawn from a study of T cell clones after liver transplantation. Assay: immunoSEQ multiplex PCR; the TCRdb copy retains only in-frame clones and omits some. Of approximately 12,000 clones in the sample, roughly 80% were seen once. The length of the CDR3 is 15 residues. Germline V lookup: CDR1 SGHNT, CDR2 YYREEE (reference sequence). V lost 3 bases and J lost 2; bases outside the gene matches: 2. The specimen was CD8+ T cells from blood, collected at the 22-month timepoint. The J gene is TRBJ2-5, the V gene TRBV5-4; the match to TRBD2 covers 12 bases. This TCR was recovered from a human patient who received a liver transplant. Some T cells may be transferred from the graft donor. Here the CDR3 reads CASSWLAGGQETQYF. The CDR3 DNA reads TGTGCCAGCAGCTGGCTAGCGGGAGGGCAAGAGACCCAGTACTTC. The whole variable domain, filled in from reference TRBV5-4 and TRBJ2-5, reads ETGVTQSPTHLIKTRGQQVTLRCSSQSGHNTVSWYQQALGQGPQFIFQYYREEENGRGNFPPRFSGLQFPNYSSELNVNALELDDSALYLCASSWLAGGQETQYFGPGTRLLVL.